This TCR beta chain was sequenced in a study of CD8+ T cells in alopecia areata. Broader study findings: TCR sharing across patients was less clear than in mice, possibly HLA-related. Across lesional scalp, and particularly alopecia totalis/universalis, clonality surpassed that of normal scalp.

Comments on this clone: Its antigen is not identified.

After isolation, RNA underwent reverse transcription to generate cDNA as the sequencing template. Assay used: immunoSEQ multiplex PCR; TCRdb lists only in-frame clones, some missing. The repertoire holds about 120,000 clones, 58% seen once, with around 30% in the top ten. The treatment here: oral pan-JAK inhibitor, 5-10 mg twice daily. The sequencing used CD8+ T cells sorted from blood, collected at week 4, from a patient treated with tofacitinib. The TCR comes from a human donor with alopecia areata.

The CDR3 region has the DNA TGTGCCAGCAGTTTAGCAGGGAATACTCAGCCCCAGCATTTT. It is translated as CASSLAGNTQPQHF. The V call is TRBV27, the J call TRBJ1-5; TRBD1 might be the D (5 bases). CDR3 length: 14 residues. From germline, CDR1 is MNHEY and CDR2 SMNVEV (reference sequence). Trimming removed 2 bases at V and 6 bases at J, with 11 bases between.